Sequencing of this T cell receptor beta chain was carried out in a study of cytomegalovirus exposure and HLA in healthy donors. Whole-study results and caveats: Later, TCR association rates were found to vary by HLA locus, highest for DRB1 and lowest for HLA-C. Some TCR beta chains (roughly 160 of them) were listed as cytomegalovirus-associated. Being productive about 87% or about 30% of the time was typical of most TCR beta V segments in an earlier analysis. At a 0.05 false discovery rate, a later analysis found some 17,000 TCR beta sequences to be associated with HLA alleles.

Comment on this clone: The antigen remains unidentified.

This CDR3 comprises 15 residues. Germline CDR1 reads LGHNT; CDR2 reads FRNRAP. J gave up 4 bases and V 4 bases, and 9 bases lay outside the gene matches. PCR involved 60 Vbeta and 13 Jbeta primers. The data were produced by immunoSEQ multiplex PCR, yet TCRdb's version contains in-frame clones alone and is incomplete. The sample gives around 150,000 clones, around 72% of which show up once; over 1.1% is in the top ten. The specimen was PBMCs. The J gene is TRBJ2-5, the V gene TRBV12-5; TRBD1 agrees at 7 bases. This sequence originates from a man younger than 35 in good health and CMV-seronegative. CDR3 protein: CASGSVTGSRETQYF. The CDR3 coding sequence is TGTGCTAGTGGTTCGGTGACAGGGAGTAGAGAGACCCAGTACTTC.